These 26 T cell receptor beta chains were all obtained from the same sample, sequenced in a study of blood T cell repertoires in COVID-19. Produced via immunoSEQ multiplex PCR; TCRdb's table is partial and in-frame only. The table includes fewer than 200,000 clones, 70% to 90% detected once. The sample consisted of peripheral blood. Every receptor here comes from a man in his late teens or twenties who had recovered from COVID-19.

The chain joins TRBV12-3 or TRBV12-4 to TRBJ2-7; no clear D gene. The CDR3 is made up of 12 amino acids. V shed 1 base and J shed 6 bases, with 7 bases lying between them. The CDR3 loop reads CASSLVAAEQYF. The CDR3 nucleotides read TGTGCCAGCAGTTTAGTGGCGGCCGAGCAGTACTTC.

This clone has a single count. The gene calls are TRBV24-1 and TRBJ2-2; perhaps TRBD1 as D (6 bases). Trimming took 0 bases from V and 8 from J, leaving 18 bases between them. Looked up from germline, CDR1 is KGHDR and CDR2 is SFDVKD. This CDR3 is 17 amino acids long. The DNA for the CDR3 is TGTGCCACCAGTGATTTGGGGACACCGTTTGGTGAGGGGGAGCTGTTTTTT. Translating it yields CATSDLGTPFGEGELFF.

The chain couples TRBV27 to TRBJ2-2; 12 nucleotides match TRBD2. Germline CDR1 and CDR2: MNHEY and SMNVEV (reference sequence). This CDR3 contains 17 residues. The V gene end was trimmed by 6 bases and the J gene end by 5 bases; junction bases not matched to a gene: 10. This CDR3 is CASSPLAGGSRTGELFF. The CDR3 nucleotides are TGTGCCAGCAGCCCTCTAGCGGGAGGGTCGAGAACCGGGGAGCTGTTTTTT.

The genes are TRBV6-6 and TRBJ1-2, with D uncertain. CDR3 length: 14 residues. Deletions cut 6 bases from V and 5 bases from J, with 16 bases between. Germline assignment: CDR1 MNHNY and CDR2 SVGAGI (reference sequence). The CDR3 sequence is CASRDSPYSYGYTF. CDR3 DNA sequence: TGTGCCAGCAGGGACTCTCCTTACTCATATGGCTACACCTTC.

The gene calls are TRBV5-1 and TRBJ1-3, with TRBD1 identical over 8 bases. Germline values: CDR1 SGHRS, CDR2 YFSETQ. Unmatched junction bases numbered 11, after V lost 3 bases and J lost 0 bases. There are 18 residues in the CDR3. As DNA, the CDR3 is TGCGCCAGCAGCTCGACAGGGGTCAGGACCTCCTCTGGAAACACCATATATTTT. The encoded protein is CASSSTGVRTSSGNTIYF.

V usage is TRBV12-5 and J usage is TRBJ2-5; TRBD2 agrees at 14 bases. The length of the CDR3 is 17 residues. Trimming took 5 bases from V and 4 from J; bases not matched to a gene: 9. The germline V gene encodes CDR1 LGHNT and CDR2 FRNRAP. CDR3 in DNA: TGTGCTAGTGGTCAGGGGACTAGCGGGAGTAGAGGAGAGACCCAGTACTTC. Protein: CASGQGTSGSRGETQYF.

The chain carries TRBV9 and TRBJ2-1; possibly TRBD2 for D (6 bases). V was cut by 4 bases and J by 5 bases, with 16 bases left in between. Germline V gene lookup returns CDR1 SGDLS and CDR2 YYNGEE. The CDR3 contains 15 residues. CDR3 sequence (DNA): TGTGCCAGCAGCTCTTTCGGGACTCCCAACAATGAGCAGTTCTTC. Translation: CASSSFGTPNNEQFF. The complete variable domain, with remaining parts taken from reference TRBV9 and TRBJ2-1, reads DSGVTQTPKHLITATGQRVTLRCSPRSGDLSVYWYQQSLDQGLQFLIQYYNGEERAKGNILERFSAQQFPDLHSELNLSSLELGDSALYFCASSSFGTPNNEQFFGPGTRLTVL.

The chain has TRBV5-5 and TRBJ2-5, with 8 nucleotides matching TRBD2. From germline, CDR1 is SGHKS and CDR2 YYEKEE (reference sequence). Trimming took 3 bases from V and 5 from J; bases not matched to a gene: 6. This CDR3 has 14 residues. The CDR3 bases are TGTGCCAGCAGCTCAGCGGGAGTAGGGGAGACCCAGTACTTC. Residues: CASSSAGVGETQYF.

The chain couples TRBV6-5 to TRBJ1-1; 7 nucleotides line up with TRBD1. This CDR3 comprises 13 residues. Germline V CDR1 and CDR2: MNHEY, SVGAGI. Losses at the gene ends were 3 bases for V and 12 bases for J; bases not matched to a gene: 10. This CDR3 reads CASSYSSGQKSFF. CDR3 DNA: TGTGCCAGCAGTTATTCCTCGGGACAGAAGTCTTTCTTT.

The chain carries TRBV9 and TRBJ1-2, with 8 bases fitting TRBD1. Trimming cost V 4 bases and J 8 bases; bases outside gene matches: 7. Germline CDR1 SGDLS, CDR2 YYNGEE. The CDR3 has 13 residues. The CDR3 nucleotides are TGTGCCAGCAGCCCCCAGGGGGCCCGCGGCTACACCTTC. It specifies CASSPQGARGYTF.

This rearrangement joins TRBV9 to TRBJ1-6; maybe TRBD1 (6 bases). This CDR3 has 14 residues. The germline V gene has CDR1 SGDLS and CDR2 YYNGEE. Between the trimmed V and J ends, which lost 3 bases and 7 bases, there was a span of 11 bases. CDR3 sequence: CASSAQGTNSPLHF. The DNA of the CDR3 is TGTGCCAGCAGCGCGCAGGGGACGAATTCACCCCTCCACTTT.

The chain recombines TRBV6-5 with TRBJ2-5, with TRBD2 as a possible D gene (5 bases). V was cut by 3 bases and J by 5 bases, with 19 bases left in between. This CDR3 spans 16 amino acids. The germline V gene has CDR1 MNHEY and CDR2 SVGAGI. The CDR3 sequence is CASSYYGKALGETQYF. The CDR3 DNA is TGTGCCAGCAGTTATTACGGGAAGGCCCTTGGGGAGACCCAGTACTTC.

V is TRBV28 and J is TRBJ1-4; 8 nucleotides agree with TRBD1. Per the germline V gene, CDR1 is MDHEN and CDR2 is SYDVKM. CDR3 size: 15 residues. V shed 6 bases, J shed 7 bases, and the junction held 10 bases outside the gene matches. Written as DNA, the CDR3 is TGTGCCAGCAGCTCCTCCCAGGACAGGGCTGAAAAACTGTTTTTT. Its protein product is CASSSSQDRAEKLFF.

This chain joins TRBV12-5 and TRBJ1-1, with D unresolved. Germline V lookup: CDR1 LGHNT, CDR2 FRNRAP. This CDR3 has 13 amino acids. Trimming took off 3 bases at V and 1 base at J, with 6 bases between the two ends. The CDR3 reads CASGFRENTEAFF. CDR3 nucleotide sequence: TGTGCTAGTGGTTTTCGGGAGAACACTGAAGCTTTCTTT.

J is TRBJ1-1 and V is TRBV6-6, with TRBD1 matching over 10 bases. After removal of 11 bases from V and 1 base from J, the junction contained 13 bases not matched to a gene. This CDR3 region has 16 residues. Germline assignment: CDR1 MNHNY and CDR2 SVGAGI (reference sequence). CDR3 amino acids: CAGTTGQGWKNTEAFF. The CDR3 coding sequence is TGTGCCGGGACTACGGGACAGGGGTGGAAGAACACTGAAGCTTTCTTT.

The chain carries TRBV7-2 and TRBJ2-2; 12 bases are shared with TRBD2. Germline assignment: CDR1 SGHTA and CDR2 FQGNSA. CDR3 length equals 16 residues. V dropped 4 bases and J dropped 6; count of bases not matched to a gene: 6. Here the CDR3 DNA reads TGTGCCAGCAGCTCAAGAGGACTAGCGGGGTCCGGGGAGCTGTTTTTT. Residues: CASSSRGLAGSGELFF.

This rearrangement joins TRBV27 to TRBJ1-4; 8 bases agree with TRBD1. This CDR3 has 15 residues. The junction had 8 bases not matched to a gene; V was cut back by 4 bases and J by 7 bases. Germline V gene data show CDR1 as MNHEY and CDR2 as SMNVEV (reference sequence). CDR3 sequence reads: CASSSRRGQGEKLFF. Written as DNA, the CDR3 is TGTGCCAGCAGTTCCCGCAGGGGGCAAGGTGAAAAACTGTTTTTT.

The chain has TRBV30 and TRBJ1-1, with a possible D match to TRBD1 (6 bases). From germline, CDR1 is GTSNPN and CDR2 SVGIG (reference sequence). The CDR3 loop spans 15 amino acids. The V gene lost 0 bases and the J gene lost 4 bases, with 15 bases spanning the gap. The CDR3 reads CAWSVTDRLSTEAFF. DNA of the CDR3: TGTGCCTGGAGTGTAACGGACAGATTGTCCACTGAAGCTTTCTTT.

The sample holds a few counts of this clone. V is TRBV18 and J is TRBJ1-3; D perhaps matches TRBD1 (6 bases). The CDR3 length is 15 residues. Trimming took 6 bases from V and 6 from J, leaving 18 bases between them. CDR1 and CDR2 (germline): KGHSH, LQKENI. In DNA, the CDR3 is TGTGCCAGCTCTTTTATACAGGGTAAAGAAAACACCATATATTTT. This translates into CASSFIQGKENTIYF.

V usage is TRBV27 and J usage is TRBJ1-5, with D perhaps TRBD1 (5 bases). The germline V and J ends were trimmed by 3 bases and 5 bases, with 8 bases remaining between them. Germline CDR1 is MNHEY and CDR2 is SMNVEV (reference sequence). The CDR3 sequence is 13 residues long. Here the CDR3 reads CASSLGRDQPQHF. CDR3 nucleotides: TGTGCCAGCAGTTTGGGGCGAGATCAGCCCCAGCATTTT.

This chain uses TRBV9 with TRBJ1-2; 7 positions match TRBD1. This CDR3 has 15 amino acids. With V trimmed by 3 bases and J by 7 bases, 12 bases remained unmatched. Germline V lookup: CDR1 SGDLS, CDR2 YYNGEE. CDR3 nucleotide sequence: TGTGCCAGCAGCGCTACGACAGGGTCGAGGGTTGGCTACACCTTC. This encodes CASSATTGSRVGYTF.

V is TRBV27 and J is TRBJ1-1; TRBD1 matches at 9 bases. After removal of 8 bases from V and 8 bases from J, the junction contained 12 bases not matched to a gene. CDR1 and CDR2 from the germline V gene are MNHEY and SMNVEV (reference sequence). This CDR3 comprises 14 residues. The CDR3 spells CASRQQGAKEEAFF. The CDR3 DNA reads TGTGCCAGCCGCCAACAGGGGGCTAAAGAGGAAGCTTTCTTT.

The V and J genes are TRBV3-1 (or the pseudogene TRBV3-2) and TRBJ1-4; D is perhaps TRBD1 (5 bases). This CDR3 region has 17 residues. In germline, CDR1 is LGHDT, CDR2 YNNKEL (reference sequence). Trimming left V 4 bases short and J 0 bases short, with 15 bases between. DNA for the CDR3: TGTGCCAGCAGCCCAACCGACAGAGCCGCAACTAATGAAAAACTGTTTTTT. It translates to CASSPTDRAATNEKLFF.

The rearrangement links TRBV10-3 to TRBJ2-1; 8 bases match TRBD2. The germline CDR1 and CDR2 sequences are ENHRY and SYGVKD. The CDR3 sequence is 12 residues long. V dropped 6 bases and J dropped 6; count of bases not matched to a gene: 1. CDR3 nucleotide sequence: TGTGCCATCAGGGGGACTAGCAATGAGCAGTTCTTC. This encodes CAIRGTSNEQFF.

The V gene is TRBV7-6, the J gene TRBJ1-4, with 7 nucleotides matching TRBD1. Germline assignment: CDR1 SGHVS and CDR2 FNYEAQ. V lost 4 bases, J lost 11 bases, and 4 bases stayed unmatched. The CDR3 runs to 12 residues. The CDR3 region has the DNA TGTGCCAGCAGCTCACCGACAGGGAAACTGTTTTTT. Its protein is CASSSPTGKLFF.

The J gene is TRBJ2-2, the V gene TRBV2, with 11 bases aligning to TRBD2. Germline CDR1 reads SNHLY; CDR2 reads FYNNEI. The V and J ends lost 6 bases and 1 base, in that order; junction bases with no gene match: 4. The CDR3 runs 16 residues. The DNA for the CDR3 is TGTGCCAGCAGCCGGACTAGCGGGCTGAACACCGGGGAGCTGTTTTTT. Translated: CASSRTSGLNTGELFF. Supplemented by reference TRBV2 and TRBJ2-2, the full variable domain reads EPEVTQTPSHQVTQMGQEVILRCVPISNHLYFYWYRQILGQKVEFLVSFYNNEISEKSEIFDDQFSVERPDGSNFTLKIRSTKLEDSAMYFCASSRTSGLNTGELFFGEGSRLTVL.